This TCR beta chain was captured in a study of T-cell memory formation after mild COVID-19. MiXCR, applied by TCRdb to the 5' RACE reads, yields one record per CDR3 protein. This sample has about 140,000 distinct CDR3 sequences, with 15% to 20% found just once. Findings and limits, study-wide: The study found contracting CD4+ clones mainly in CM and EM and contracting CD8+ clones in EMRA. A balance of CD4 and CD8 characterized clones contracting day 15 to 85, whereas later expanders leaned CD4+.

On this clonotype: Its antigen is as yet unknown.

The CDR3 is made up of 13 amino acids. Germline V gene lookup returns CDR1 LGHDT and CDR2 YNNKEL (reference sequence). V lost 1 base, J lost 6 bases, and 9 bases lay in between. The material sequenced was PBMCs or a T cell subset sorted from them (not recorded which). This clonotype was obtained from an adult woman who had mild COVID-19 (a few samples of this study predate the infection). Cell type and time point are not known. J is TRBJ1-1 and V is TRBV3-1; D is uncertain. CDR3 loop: CASSQVVAAEAFF. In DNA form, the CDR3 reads TGTGCCAGCAGCCAAGTCGTTGCCGCTGAAGCTTTCTTT.